What follows are 28 T cell receptor beta chains derived from one specimen sequenced in a study of radiotherapy plus CTLA-4 blockade in lung cancer. The data were produced by immunoSEQ multiplex PCR, yet TCRdb's version contains in-frame clones alone and is incomplete. Among approximately 89,000 clones, approximately 82% were seen once, and the ten largest hold roughly 14%. This specimen consisted of peripheral blood, obtained from a patient treated with radiotherapy plus ipilimumab. The receptor source for this set is a human donor with non-small cell lung cancer that progressed on radiotherapy plus ipilimumab.

The count of this clone is one. The chain links TRBV10-3 to TRBJ2-7; D is uncertain. V lost 3 bases, J lost 0 bases, and 9 bases lay in between. Looked up from germline, CDR1 is ENHRY and CDR2 is SYGVKD. The CDR3 has 14 residues. The CDR3 sequence is CAISEPGYSYEQYF. As DNA, the CDR3 is TGTGCCATCAGTGAACCCGGTTACTCCTACGAGCAGTACTTC.

The V call is TRBV19, the J call TRBJ2-5; 7 bases match TRBD2. The CDR3 consists of 14 residues. Trimming at V came to 7 bases and at J to 5 bases, leaving 10 bases not matched to a gene. Germline values: CDR1 LNHDA, CDR2 SQIVND (reference sequence). The CDR3 sequence: CASKMTSLWETQYF. CDR3 nucleotides: TGTGCCAGTAAGATGACTAGCTTATGGGAGACCCAGTACTTC. Together with reference TRBV19 and TRBJ2-5, the CDR3 gives the full variable domain: DGGITQSPKYLFRKEGQNVTLSCEQNLNHDAMYWYRQDPGQGLRLIYYSQIVNDFQKGDIAEGYSVSREKKESFPLTVTSAQKNPTAFYLCASKMTSLWETQYFGPGTRLLVL.

CDR3 amino acids: CASSFGIPYEQYF. In DNA, the CDR3 is TGCGCCAGCAGCTTCGGGATTCCCTACGAGCAGTACTTC. V usage is TRBV5-1 and J usage is TRBJ2-7; possible D gene TRBD2, 5 bases. With 2 bases removed from V and 2 bases from J, the gap between germline ends came to 8 bases. Germline V lookup: CDR1 SGHRS, CDR2 YFSETQ. This CDR3 region has 13 residues.

V gene TRBV27 combines with J gene TRBJ1-1; D gene uncertain. CDR3 length: 15 amino acids. From germline, CDR1 is MNHEY and CDR2 SMNVEV (reference sequence). The V end was cut by 3 bases, the J end by 1 base, with 12 bases between. The CDR3: CASSFSRIGNTEAFF. The CDR3 bases are TGTGCCAGCAGTTTCTCGCGGATCGGGAACACTGAAGCTTTCTTT.

The V and J genes are TRBV5-8 and TRBJ1-5; D gene ambiguous. V lost 3 bases and J 2 bases, leaving 12 bases between the germline ends. Germline V lookup: CDR1 SGHTS, CDR2 YDEGEE. The CDR3 has 15 amino acids. The CDR3 nucleotides are TGTGCCAGCAGCTACGGTCCCGTTGGCAATCAGCCCCAGCATTTT. Translation: CASSYGPVGNQPQHF.

Worth noting for this clone: Other nucleotide sequences from this sample produce the same CDR3. This chain joins TRBV9 and TRBJ1-2; 9 positions match TRBD1. The CDR3 length is 14 residues. J was trimmed by 5 bases and V by 0 bases; bases with no gene match: 2. CDR1 is SGDLS and CDR2 is YYNGEE in the germline V gene. The CDR3 DNA reads TGTGCCAGCAGCGTAGGACAGGGGGTGTATGGCTACACCTTC. Encoded protein: CASSVGQGVYGYTF.

The J gene is TRBJ2-3, the V gene TRBV27; the match to TRBD1 covers 9 bases. Germline values: CDR1 MNHEY, CDR2 SMNVEV (reference sequence). V shed 1 base, J shed 5 bases, and the junction held 13 bases outside the gene matches. The CDR3 sequence is 18 residues long. This CDR3 reads CASSLWVGQGPKKDTQYF. CDR3 nucleotide sequence: TGTGCCAGCAGTTTATGGGTGGGACAGGGCCCTAAAAAAGATACGCAGTATTTT.

DNA of the CDR3: TGTGCCAGCAGACGTACGGGGGACAGGGGGCGAGGTGAGCAGTTCTTC. It codes for CASRRTGDRGRGEQFF. The chain employs TRBV13 and TRBJ2-1; 12 positions match TRBD1. This CDR3 comprises 16 residues. Germline V CDR1 and CDR2: PRHDT, FYEKMQ (reference sequence). J was trimmed by 9 bases and V by 6 bases; bases with no gene match: 12.

J is TRBJ1-3 and V is TRBV28; D gene ambiguous. Germline V gene data show CDR1 as MDHEN and CDR2 as SYDVKM. With 4 bases removed from V and 0 bases from J, the gap between germline ends came to 25 bases. The CDR3 loop spans 20 amino acids. CDR3 nucleotide sequence: TGTGCCAGCAGTTGCACACCCAGCGGCTCGCGGGAATACTCTGGAAACACCATATATTTT. Translated, it gives CASSCTPSGSREYSGNTIYF.

The V gene is TRBV5-1, the J gene TRBJ2-1; no definite D call. V lost 5 bases, J lost 9 bases, and 9 bases lay in between. This CDR3 has 11 residues. Per germline, CDR1 SGHRS and CDR2 YFSETQ. CDR3 loop: CASRSVFEQFF. CDR3 nucleotides: TGCGCCAGCAGATCAGTCTTTGAGCAGTTCTTC.

The chain carries TRBV2 and TRBJ1-2; D is ambiguous. CDR3 length: 14 amino acids. V was trimmed by 6 bases and J by 5 bases, leaving 16 bases between them. Per germline, CDR1 SNHLY and CDR2 FYNNEI. CDR3 nucleotide sequence: TGTGCCAGCAGGGACGGCGGGCTTGGGTATGGCTACACCTTC. Translated, it gives CASRDGGLGYGYTF.

The V gene is TRBV5-4, the J gene TRBJ1-2; tentatively, D is TRBD1 (5 bases). CDR3 length: 15 residues. Germline V lookup: CDR1 SGHNT, CDR2 YYREEE (reference sequence). V lost 1 base to trimming and J lost 7 bases, with 17 bases between them. The CDR3 loop reads CASSLQGPAGGGYTF. DNA of the CDR3: TGTGCCAGCAGCTTGCAGGGCCCAGCGGGTGGTGGCTACACCTTC.

The chain links TRBV27 to TRBJ2-7; D is perhaps TRBD2 (7 bases). The CDR3 is 16 residues long. Germline V gene lookup returns CDR1 MNHEY and CDR2 SMNVEV (reference sequence). V lost 2 bases and J lost 5, with 19 bases in between. The CDR3 coding sequence is TGTGCCAGCAGTTTAATTCTTCCGGGGGGCCAGGACGAGCAGTACTTC. Translation gives CASSLILPGGQDEQYF.

This clone was detected only once. The chain employs TRBV27 and TRBJ1-6; 12 bases fit TRBD1. The J segment lost 8 bases and the V segment lost 1 base, leaving 3 bases of the junction unmatched. Germline V CDR1 and CDR2: MNHEY, SMNVEV (reference sequence). The CDR3 consists of 16 residues. The CDR3 protein is CASSLLGQGADSPLHF. The CDR3 nucleotides read TGTGCCAGCAGTTTATTGGGACAGGGGGCAGATTCACCCCTCCACTTT.

The gene calls are TRBV18 and TRBJ2-7; TRBD1 matches 9 bases. Trimming removed 1 base from V and 6 bases from J; junction bases left unmatched: 10. CDR3 length: 16 residues. The germline V gene has CDR1 KGHSH and CDR2 LQKENI. CDR3: CASSPQHPGQGSEQYF. The CDR3 DNA follows: TGTGCCAGCTCACCACAGCATCCGGGACAGGGATCCGAGCAGTACTTC.

The gene calls are TRBV7-3 and TRBJ2-5; 7 bases line up with TRBD2. CDR1 is SGHTA and CDR2 is FQGTGA in the germline V gene. The CDR3 covers 16 residues. Losses at the gene ends were 1 base for V and 5 bases for J; bases not matched to a gene: 10. CDR3 nucleotides: TGTGCCAGCAGCTTAAACCCCCCCGGGGGGAGGGAGACCCAGTACTTC. It yields the protein CASSLNPPGGRETQYF.

The chain employs TRBV19 and TRBJ1-2; tentative D call: TRBD1 (6 bases). CDR3 length: 13 residues. V was pared by 3 bases and J by 7 bases, with 12 bases between. Germline V lookup: CDR1 LNHDA, CDR2 SQIVND (reference sequence). CDR3 coding DNA: TGTGCCAGTAGTATTGTGCGGGGGGCTGGCTACACCTTC. Translated, it gives CASSIVRGAGYTF.

This clone showed up just once. The chain recombines TRBV27 with TRBJ2-7; D possibly corresponds to TRBD1 (5 bases). Germline CDR1 and CDR2: MNHEY and SMNVEV (reference sequence). This CDR3 region has 15 residues. Between the trimmed V and J ends, which lost 2 bases and 0 bases, there was a span of 11 bases. The CDR3 sequence: CASSLVTATSYEQYF. In DNA, the CDR3 is TGTGCCAGCAGTTTAGTGACAGCCACCTCCTACGAGCAGTACTTC.

This clone was recorded a few times. This sequence joins TRBV28 and TRBJ2-3; 7 positions match TRBD2. The length of the CDR3 is 11 residues. J was trimmed by 8 bases and V by 9 bases; bases with no gene match: 5. Germline-derived CDR1 and CDR2 are MDHEN and SYDVKM. In DNA form, the CDR3 reads TGTGCCAGTTCCCGCGGGGGTACGCAGTATTTT. This translates into CASSRGGTQYF. The full variable domain, rest sourced from reference TRBV28 and TRBJ2-3, is DVKVTQSSRYLVKRTGEKVFLECVQDMDHENMFWYRQDPGLGLRLIYFSYDVKMKEKGDIPEGYSVSREKKERFSLILESASTNQTSMYLCASSRGGTQYFGPGTRLTVL.

This clone appeared a few times. The chain uses TRBV11-3 and TRBJ2-7, with D possibly TRBD2 on 6 matching bases. The CDR3 contains 17 residues. Trimming pared 0 bases from V and 3 bases from J, leaving 18 bases between. CDR1 and CDR2 (germline): SGHNT, YENEEA. CDR3 bases: TGTGCCAGCAGCTTAGAGGTGGGACTCCTGAGCGGCTACGAGCAGTACTTC. Its protein is CASSLEVGLLSGYEQYF.

The chain uses TRBV10-3 and TRBJ1-2; possibly TRBD1 for D (5 bases). The germline V gene encodes CDR1 ENHRY and CDR2 SYGVKD. The CDR3 loop spans 12 amino acids. The V gene lost 3 bases and the J gene lost 6 bases, with 8 bases spanning the gap. The CDR3 coding sequence is TGTGCCATCAGTGAAGGAGGGGATGGCTACACCTTC. This codes for CAISEGGDGYTF.

This rearrangement joins TRBV18 to TRBJ2-5, with D possibly being TRBD2 (6 bases). The CDR3 totals 16 residues. Germline-derived CDR1 and CDR2 are KGHSH and LQKENI. Trimming stripped 1 base from V and 1 base from J, with 13 bases between. The CDR3 DNA reads TGTGCCAGCTCACCACTGGCGGGGTTGACCCAAGAGACCCAGTACTTC. Its protein is CASSPLAGLTQETQYF.

The chain combines TRBV5-1 with TRBJ2-2; D not certain. There are 15 residues in the CDR3. Deletions cut 0 bases from V and 0 bases from J, with 6 bases between. Germline assignment: CDR1 SGHRS and CDR2 YFSETQ. Here the CDR3 reads CASSLGSANTGELFF. In nucleotides, the CDR3 is TGCGCCAGCAGCTTGGGCAGCGCGAACACCGGGGAGCTGTTTTTT.

This clone occurred once. The J gene is TRBJ2-1, the V gene TRBV4-1, with D possibly TRBD2 on 5 matching bases. Germline V gives CDR1 MGHRA, CDR2 YSYEKL. The V end lost 4 bases, the J end lost 8 bases, and 12 bases lay between the germline ends. This CDR3 region has 13 residues. CDR3 in amino acids: CASSPHNSDEQFF. The DNA of the CDR3 is TGCGCCAGCAGCCCCCATAATAGCGATGAGCAGTTCTTC.

The genes are TRBV25-1 and TRBJ2-3; D remains ambiguous. The CDR3 totals 13 residues. Germline CDR1 and CDR2: MGHDK and SYGVNS. The germline V and J ends were trimmed by 5 bases and 2 bases, with 8 bases remaining between them. The CDR3 DNA is TGTGCCAGCAGTCCGCCGTTCACAGATACGCAGTATTTT. This sequence encodes CASSPPFTDTQYF.

V and J are TRBV7-2 and TRBJ2-7; TRBD1 is a possible D gene (7 bases). Germline loops: CDR1 SGHTA, CDR2 FQGNSA. This CDR3 is built from 16 residues. The V and J ends lost 5 bases and 4 bases respectively, with 21 bases between them. The CDR3 spells CASSLPDRPGGYEQYF. For the CDR3, the DNA is TGTGCCAGCAGCCTGCCGGACAGGCCCGGGGGTTACGAGCAGTACTTC.

V gene TRBV9 combines with J gene TRBJ2-6; D remains unclear. The length of the CDR3 is 16 residues. CDR1 is SGDLS and CDR2 is YYNGEE in the germline V gene. V was cut by 0 bases and J by 0 bases, with 7 bases left in between. In DNA form, the CDR3 reads TGTGCCAGCAGCGTAGGCAGTTTCTCTGGGGCCAACGTCCTGACTTTC. Amino acids: CASSVGSFSGANVLTF.

For the CDR3, the DNA is TGCGCCAGCAGCGAAAAAAGAGGACTAGCGGCTAAAGGGGATACGCAGTATTTT. This gives the protein CASSEKRGLAAKGDTQYF. This chain connects TRBV5-1 to TRBJ2-3, with TRBD2 identical over 10 bases. Germline assignment: CDR1 SGHRS and CDR2 YFSETQ. The ends lost 4 bases at V and 6 bases at J; junction bases unmatched: 17. The length of the CDR3 is 18 residues.